The T cell receptor beta chain under discussion was sequenced for a study of technical replicates of blood from a handful of donors. The CDR3 is made up of 17 amino acids. Germline V lookup: CDR1 SGHRS, CDR2 YFSETQ. Trimming removed 4 bases at V and 1 base at J, with 20 bases between. Method: immunoSEQ multiplex PCR; TCRdb's copy keeps in-frame clones and lacks some. The table lists tens of thousands of clones, about 98% of them singletons, with over 0.15% in the top ten. The chain carries TRBV5-1 and TRBJ1-1, with D possibly matching TRBD1 (6 bases). The clonotype originates from a human donor in good health. Sample: T cells isolated from PBMCs. DNA for the CDR3: TGCGCCAGCAGCCTACTGGGGGGGCTGATGGCGAACACTGAAGCTTTCTTT. Translated: CASSLLGGLMANTEAFF. The full variable domain, its missing parts supplied by reference TRBV5-1 and TRBJ1-1, is KAGVTQTPRYLIKTRGQQVTLSCSPISGHRSVSWYQQTPGQGLQFLFEYFSETQRNKGNFPGRFSGRQFSNSRSEMNVSTLELGDSALYLCASSLLGGLMANTEAFFGQGTRLTVV.